The 22 T cell receptor beta chains below were found in one sample sequenced in a study of blood T cell repertoires in COVID-19. The method was immunoSEQ multiplex PCR; TCRdb's version includes in-frame clones alone and lacks a portion of them. The data contain hundreds of thousands of clones, about 88% of them singletons. The sequencing sample was made of peripheral blood. These receptors were obtained from a middle-aged woman who had recovered from COVID-19.

This sequence joins TRBV11-3 and TRBJ2-3; D gene unclear. V lost 5 bases, J lost 7 bases, and 10 bases lay in between. From germline, CDR1 is SGHNT and CDR2 YENEEA. The CDR3 is 12 amino acids. In DNA, the CDR3 is TGTGCCAGCAGCCACTCCGAGAATACGCAGTATTTT. Its translation is CASSHSENTQYF.

This clone was counted once. Within the sample, other DNA sequences also encode this same CDR3. The chain carries TRBV6-5 and TRBJ2-1; 8 bases align to TRBD1. The germline CDR1 and CDR2 sequences are MNHEY and SVGAGI. The V segment lost 4 bases and the J segment 0 bases; nucleotides outside the gene matches: 2. The CDR3 totals 15 residues. The CDR3 DNA is TGTGCCAGCAGTTCAGGACAGGGCTCCTACAATGAGCAGTTCTTC. It yields the protein CASSSGQGSYNEQFF.

The V call is TRBV9, the J call TRBJ1-4; D ambiguous. The germline V gene has CDR1 SGDLS and CDR2 YYNGEE. Trimming left V 1 base short and J 8 bases short, with 21 bases between. This CDR3 comprises 17 residues. The CDR3 loop is CASSVPMVFNPGEKLFF. The CDR3 DNA sequence: TGTGCCAGCAGCGTACCAATGGTGTTTAATCCCGGGGAAAAACTGTTTTTT.

This clone was observed a single time. This CDR3 reads CASSLVTGGRRGTEAFF. CDR3 in DNA: TGTGCCAGCAGCTTAGTAACAGGGGGAAGGAGGGGCACTGAAGCTTTCTTT. The rearrangement links TRBV7-8 to TRBJ1-1; 8 bases map to TRBD1. This CDR3 has 17 residues. Germline CDR1 reads SGHVS; CDR2 reads FQNEAQ. V lost 1 base and J lost 4; bases outside the gene matches: 11. The full variable domain, rest sourced from reference TRBV7-8 and TRBJ1-1, is GAGVSQSPRYKVAKRGQDVALRCDPISGHVSLFWYQQALGQGPEFLTYFQNEAQLDKSGLPSDRFFAERPEGSVSTLKIQRTQQEDSAVYLCASSLVTGGRRGTEAFFGQGTRLTVV.

The V and J genes are TRBV2 and TRBJ1-5; the D is unclear. Germline V gene lookup returns CDR1 SNHLY and CDR2 FYNNEI. This CDR3 region has 12 residues. V shed 2 bases and J shed 11 bases, with 10 bases lying between them. DNA of the CDR3: TGTGCCAGCAGTGAAAGACACCCGGCCCAGCATTTT. It yields the protein CASSERHPAQHF.

The chain has TRBV6-1 and TRBJ1-5, with D uncertain. The germline V gene encodes CDR1 MNHNS and CDR2 SASEGT. CDR3 length: 16 amino acids. V was pared by 0 bases and J by 7 bases, with 16 bases between. CDR3 protein: CASSEALGTIKQPQHF. DNA for the CDR3: TGTGCCAGCAGTGAAGCGCTTGGTACAATTAAACAGCCCCAGCATTTT.

CDR3 DNA: TGTGCCAGCAGTGACTCCGGACAGGGCCGCACCGGGGAGCTGTTTTTT. Encoded protein: CASSDSGQGRTGELFF. This chain links TRBV25-1 with TRBJ2-2; TRBD1 matches 8 bases. The CDR3 totals 16 residues. Trimming at V came to 3 bases and at J to 4 bases, leaving 7 bases not matched to a gene. Per the germline V gene, CDR1 is MGHDK and CDR2 is SYGVNS.

The chain joins TRBV19 to TRBJ1-5, with a possible D match to TRBD1 (5 bases). The CDR3 totals 15 residues. The V gene's germline CDR1 is LNHDA and CDR2 SQIVND (reference sequence). V lost 3 bases and J 6 bases, leaving 15 bases between the germline ends. The CDR3 loop is CASSIYQGEAQPQHF. The CDR3 DNA follows: TGTGCCAGTAGTATTTATCAGGGTGAGGCTCAGCCCCAGCATTTT.

V usage is TRBV4-3 and J usage is TRBJ1-6, with D uncertain. The CDR3 totals 12 residues. Germline assignment: CDR1 LGHNA and CDR2 YSLEER. Trimming removed 3 bases at V and 8 bases at J, with 5 bases between. CDR3 sequence: CASSQSDSPLHF. The DNA for the CDR3 is TGCGCCAGCAGCCAGTCAGATTCACCCCTCCACTTT.

This clone was seen ten or more times. The chain has TRBV9 and TRBJ1-2; possible D gene TRBD1, 6 bases. Germline CDR1 reads SGDLS; CDR2 reads YYNGEE. V was cut by 0 bases and J by 6 bases, with 12 bases left in between. This CDR3 is 14 amino acids long. CDR3 region: CASSVVPGADGYTF. The CDR3 DNA follows: TGTGCCAGCAGCGTAGTCCCAGGGGCGGATGGCTACACCTTC.

The chain employs TRBV11-2 and TRBJ2-1; TRBD1 matches 8 bases. Unmatched junction bases numbered 11, after V lost 5 bases and J lost 2 bases. CDR3 length: 17 residues. The germline CDR1 and CDR2 sequences are SGHAT and FQNNGV. CDR3 coding DNA: TGTGCCAGCAGCCCGACGGGCGGACAGGGCGCCTACAATGAGCAGTTCTTC. Its protein product is CASSPTGGQGAYNEQFF. Together with reference TRBV11-2 and TRBJ2-1, the CDR3 gives the full variable domain: EAGVAQSPRYKIIEKRQSVAFWCNPISGHATLYWYQQILGQGPKLLIQFQNNGVVDDSQLPKDRFSAERLKGVDSTLKIQPAKLEDSAVYLCASSPTGGQGAYNEQFFGPGTRLTVL.

This chain uses TRBV19 with TRBJ1-6; 8 bases align to TRBD1. V dropped 0 bases and J dropped 9; count of bases not matched to a gene: 7. The CDR3 totals 16 residues. Germline lookup yields CDR1 LNHDA and CDR2 SQIVND (reference sequence). For the CDR3, the DNA is TGTGCCAGTAGTATAGAGTGGGGACAGGAGAGTTCACCCCTCCACTTT. It translates to CASSIEWGQESSPLHF.

The gene calls are TRBV7-8 and TRBJ2-5, with D perhaps TRBD2 (6 bases). Germline V CDR1 and CDR2: SGHVS, FQNEAQ. The CDR3 runs 14 residues. The V gene lost 1 base and the J gene lost 7 bases, with 13 bases spanning the gap. The DNA for the CDR3 is TGTGCCAGCAGCTTAGGCGGGATGAGGGCGACCCAGTACTTC. This gives the protein CASSLGGMRATQYF. The full variable domain, rest sourced from reference TRBV7-8 and TRBJ2-5, is GAGVSQSPRYKVAKRGQDVALRCDPISGHVSLFWYQQALGQGPEFLTYFQNEAQLDKSGLPSDRFFAERPEGSVSTLKIQRTQQEDSAVYLCASSLGGMRATQYFGPGTRLLVL.

The chain employs TRBV5-6 and TRBJ2-1; 7 nucleotides line up with TRBD1. Germline values: CDR1 SGHDT, CDR2 YYEEEE. This CDR3 has 16 amino acids. Unmatched junction bases numbered 3, after V lost 0 bases and J lost 0 bases. In DNA form, the CDR3 reads TGTGCCAGCAGCTTGGCAGGGGGACACTCCTACAATGAGCAGTTCTTC. Protein: CASSLAGGHSYNEQFF.

This clone was observed a handful of times. The chain is built from TRBV6-5 and TRBJ1-1, with D tentatively TRBD1 (5 bases). Germline values: CDR1 MNHEY, CDR2 SVGAGI. The CDR3 totals 13 residues. The ends were cut back, 2 bases at V and 7 bases at J, with 11 bases in the middle. This CDR3 is CASSYLWTSEAFF. For the CDR3, the DNA is TGTGCCAGCAGTTACCTTTGGACAAGTGAAGCTTTCTTT.

CDR3 DNA: TGCAGCGTCGGAGGGACAGGACGGATCGATACGCAGTATTTT. Protein sequence: CSVGGTGRIDTQYF. The V and J genes are TRBV29-1 and TRBJ2-3, with 8 positions matching TRBD1. The germline gives CDR1 SQVTM, CDR2 ANQGSEA. This CDR3 region has 14 residues. Trimming at V came to 6 bases and at J to 6 bases, leaving 11 bases not matched to a gene.

V and J are TRBV4-1 and TRBJ2-1; 10 nucleotides align to TRBD2. The germline V gene has CDR1 MGHRA and CDR2 YSYEKL. The CDR3 has 20 residues. V lost 1 base to trimming and J lost 0 bases; unmatched junction nucleotides: 12. As DNA, the CDR3 is TGCGCCAGCAGCCAAGTCCAGAGCGGGAGGGCCCCAACCTCCTACAATGAGCAGTTCTTC. Encoded protein: CASSQVQSGRAPTSYNEQFF.

V is TRBV28 and J is TRBJ2-2; 11 nucleotides agree with TRBD2. Germline V gene lookup returns CDR1 MDHEN and CDR2 SYDVKM. The CDR3 consists of 17 residues. V shed 2 bases and J 5 bases; nucleotides not matched to a gene: 7. The CDR3: CASSLIGLAGRTGELFF. The DNA for the CDR3 is TGTGCCAGCAGTTTAATCGGACTAGCGGGCCGAACCGGGGAGCTGTTTTTT.

This clone showed up just once. The chain is built from TRBV6-5 and TRBJ2-2, with 8 bases identical to TRBD2. Germline assignment: CDR1 MNHEY and CDR2 SVGAGI. V shed 7 bases and J 7 bases; nucleotides not matched to a gene: 5. CDR3 length: 13 amino acids. CDR3 amino acids: CASTPGGVGELFF. The CDR3 DNA follows: TGTGCCAGCACACCGGGGGGGGTCGGGGAGCTGTTTTTT.

The chain carries TRBV14 and TRBJ1-3; weak D call: TRBD1 (6 bases). The V gene lost 3 bases and the J gene lost 3 bases, with 12 bases spanning the gap. The CDR3 length is 15 residues. Germline V lookup: CDR1 SGHDN, CDR2 FVKESK. Written as DNA, the CDR3 is TGTGCCAGCAGCCACCGGACAGTTAATGGAAACACCATATATTTT. Protein sequence: CASSHRTVNGNTIYF.

This clone has more than one count but fewer than ten. The chain uses TRBV6-2 or TRBV6-3 and TRBJ2-4; 9 positions agree with TRBD1. CDR1 is MNHEY and CDR2 is SVGEGT in the germline V gene. The CDR3 consists of 17 residues. J was trimmed by 0 bases and V by 3 bases; bases with no gene match: 6. CDR3 nucleotide sequence: TGTGCCAGCAGTTATAATACAGGGGGCCTAGCCAAAAACATTCAGTACTTC. Translation: CASSYNTGGLAKNIQYF.

The rearrangement links TRBV7-2 to TRBJ1-2; 9 nucleotides match TRBD1. V lost 5 bases, J lost 3 bases, and 4 bases stayed unmatched. The CDR3 loop spans 14 amino acids. CDR1 SGHTA and CDR2 FQGNSA come from the germline V gene. CDR3: CASSPTGGHYGYTF. Here the CDR3 DNA reads TGTGCCAGCAGCCCCACAGGGGGCCACTATGGCTACACCTTC.